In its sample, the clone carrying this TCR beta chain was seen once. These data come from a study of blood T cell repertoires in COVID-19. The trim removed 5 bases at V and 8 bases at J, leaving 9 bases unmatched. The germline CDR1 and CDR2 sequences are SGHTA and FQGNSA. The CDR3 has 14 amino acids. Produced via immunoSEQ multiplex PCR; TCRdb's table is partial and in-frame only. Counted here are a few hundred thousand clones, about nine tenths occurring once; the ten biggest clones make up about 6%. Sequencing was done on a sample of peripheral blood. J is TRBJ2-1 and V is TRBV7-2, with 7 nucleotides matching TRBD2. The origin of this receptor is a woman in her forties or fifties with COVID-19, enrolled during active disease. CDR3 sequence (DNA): TGTGCCAGCAGCAACCAGGGAGGGCCCTATGAGCAGTTCTTC. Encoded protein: CASSNQGGPYEQFF.